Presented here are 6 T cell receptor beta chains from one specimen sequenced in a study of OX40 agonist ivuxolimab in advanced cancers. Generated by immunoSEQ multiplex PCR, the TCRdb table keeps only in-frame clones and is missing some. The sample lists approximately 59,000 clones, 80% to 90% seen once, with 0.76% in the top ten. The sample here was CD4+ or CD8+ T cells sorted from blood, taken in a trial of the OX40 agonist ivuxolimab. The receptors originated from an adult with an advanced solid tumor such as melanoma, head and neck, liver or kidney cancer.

CDR3 loop: CASSLGAGAGAYEQYF. CDR3 nucleotide sequence: TGTGCCAGCAGCCTAGGGGCGGGAGCTGGGGCCTACGAGCAGTACTTC. This chain links TRBV27 with TRBJ2-7; TRBD2 agrees at 7 bases. Per germline, CDR1 MNHEY and CDR2 SMNVEV (reference sequence). This CDR3 contains 16 residues. After removal of 6 bases from V and 2 bases from J, the junction contained 13 bases not matched to a gene.

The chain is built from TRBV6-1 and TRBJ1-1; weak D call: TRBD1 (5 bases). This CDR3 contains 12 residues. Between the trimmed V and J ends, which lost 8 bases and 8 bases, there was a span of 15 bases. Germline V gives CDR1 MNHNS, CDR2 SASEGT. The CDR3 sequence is CASFQRWGEAFF. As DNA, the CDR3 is TGTGCCAGCTTTCAACGGTGGGGGGAAGCTTTCTTT.

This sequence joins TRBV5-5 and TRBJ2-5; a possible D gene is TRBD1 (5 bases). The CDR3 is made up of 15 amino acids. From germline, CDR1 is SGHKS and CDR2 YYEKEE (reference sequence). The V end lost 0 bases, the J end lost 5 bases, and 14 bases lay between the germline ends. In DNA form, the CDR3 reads TGTGCCAGCAGCTTGGGACGTACCCCAGGGGAGACCCAGTACTTC. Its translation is CASSLGRTPGETQYF.

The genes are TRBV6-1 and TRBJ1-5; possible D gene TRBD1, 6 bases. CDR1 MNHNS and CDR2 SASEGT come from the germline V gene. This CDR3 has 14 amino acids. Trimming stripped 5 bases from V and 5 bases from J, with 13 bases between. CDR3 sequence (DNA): TGTGCCAGCAGTCCTCGGGGGGCGGATCAGCCCCAGCATTTT. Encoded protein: CASSPRGADQPQHF.

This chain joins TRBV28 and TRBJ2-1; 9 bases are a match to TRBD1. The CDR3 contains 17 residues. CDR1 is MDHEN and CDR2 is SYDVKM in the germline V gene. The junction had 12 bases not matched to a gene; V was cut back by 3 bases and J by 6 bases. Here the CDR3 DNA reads TGTGCCAGCAGTTTCCACCTGACAGGGGGAAAGTTCAATGAGCAGTTCTTC. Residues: CASSFHLTGGKFNEQFF.

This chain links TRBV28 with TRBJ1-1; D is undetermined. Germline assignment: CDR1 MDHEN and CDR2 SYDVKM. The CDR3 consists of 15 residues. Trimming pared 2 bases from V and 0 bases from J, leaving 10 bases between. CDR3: CASSLLTQMNTEAFF. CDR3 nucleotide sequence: TGTGCCAGCAGTTTACTGACCCAGATGAACACTGAAGCTTTCTTT.